A selection of T cell receptor beta chains follows, all from one sample in a study of blood T cells in healthy people across ages. TCRdb ran MiXCR on the 5' RACE reads and lists one entry per CDR3 protein. The data contain just under 550,000 distinct CDR3 sequences, more than 20% of them singletons. This same sample was also part of a study on T cells of mothers and their children.

The sequencing sample was made of blood. The receptors were sampled from a boy aged 5-17 years in good health. The conserved cysteine and the conserved F or W are not part of the CDR3 here. Some rows have no size entry. The others give once, few or many, or a class for an expanded clone.

J,V,size,CDR3
TRBJ2-1,TRBV20-1,NA,SAILPGLIYNEQF
TRBJ2-7,TRBV6-2/TRBV6-3,few,ASRKPGQGAHEQY
TRBJ2-3,TRBV4-1,NA,ASSQGTGGPDTQY
TRBJ1-1,TRBV2,few,ASSVDIQTEAF
TRBJ2-5,TRBV20-1,few,SARVRREGQETQY
TRBJ1-4,TRBV20-1,few,SAPTLTGTNEKLF
TRBJ1-2,TRBV28,NA,ASSLTQGYGYT
TRBJ2-5,TRBV28,few,ASSLVNLGETQY
TRBJ1-1,TRBV3-1,NA,ASSPPPLGEKAF
TRBJ2-7,TRBV12-3/TRBV12-4,NA,ASSLGPGQWEY
TRBJ1-2,TRBV5-1,NA,ASSLTASSSYGYT
TRBJ2-1,TRBV7-9,NA,ANSLVQGNAEQF
TRBJ1-1,TRBV20-1,few,SARDPPEENTEAF
TRBJ1-4,TRBV4-2,NA,ASSQEPARANEKLF
NA,TRBV27,NA,ASSSGQDYEQY
TRBJ1-5,TRBV7-9,NA,ASSLGFQPQH
TRBJ2-7,TRBV7-2,few,ASSPGTGVEQY
TRBJ1-1,TRBV6-5,NA,ASSPRGIDTEAF
TRBJ1-1,TRBV4-3,many,ASSQDAALNTEAF
TRBJ2-7,TRBV5-1,few,ASSLSIFMRGGEQY
TRBJ2-1,TRBV2,few,ASSDFSAGGNEQF
TRBJ2-5,TRBV4-3,NA,ASSQDEGADETQY
TRBJ1-2,TRBV25-1,NA,ASSEYGVYGYT
TRBJ2-5,TRBV5-1,few,ASGPPRGQETQY
TRBJ2-1,TRBV18,few,ASSPVLTGEGEQF
TRBJ2-3,TRBV7-8,few,ASSYYSAGGADTQY
TRBJ2-1,TRBV6-4,few,ASSDSGGPFEEQF
TRBJ1-6,TRBV5-5,few,ASSSPTGQNSPLH
TRBJ2-3,TRBV12-3/TRBV12-4,few,ASSPLAGDYGTDTQY
TRBJ2-7,TRBV7-8,NA,ASSLGNVQY
TRBJ2-5,TRBV11-2,few,ASSLTAGSRETQY